Below are 17 T cell receptor beta chains sequenced from a single sample in a study of Ad26.COV2.S vaccination and SARS-CoV-2 variants (dated by TCRdb to 2020 to 2022). Library construction relied on the immunoSEQ multiplex PCR assay. The clones in this table, taken by TCRdb from immuneACCESS, are in-frame only. Not every clone is retained; where verified, under half of the shortfall comes from an unresolved V gene, and the cause of the rest is unknown. This sample is represented by 300,000 to 400,000 clones; approximately 84% of them were singletons. 3% to 4% of the sample rests with the top ten. Reading the label with the study, this specimen's treatment or condition is: around 19 received Ad26.COV2.S at low or high dose, single or two shots; about 5 received placebo; per-sample allocation not given. For vaccine and placebo recipients, the sequenced repertoires came from samples collected on day 63 after the first injection.

This specimen consisted of peripheral blood, obtained in a trial of Ad26.COV2.S vaccine versus placebo. These receptors were obtained from a person between 18 and 60 years old who received the Ad26.COV2.S COVID-19 vaccine or a placebo.

The V gene is TRBV7-2, the J gene TRBJ2-4, with 15 bases identical to TRBD2. CDR1 is SGHTA and CDR2 is FQGNSA in the germline V gene. The V and J ends lost 1 base and 1 base, in that order; junction bases with no gene match: 2. The CDR3 extends over 18 amino acids. The CDR3 nucleotides read TGTGCCAGCAGCTTAGAAGGGACTAGCGGGGGGGCCAAAAACATTCAGTACTTC. Its protein product is CASSLEGTSGGAKNIQYF.

CDR3 nucleotides: TGCGCCAGCAGCTTGAGCCCCCAAATAACCGGGGAGCTGTTTTTT. Amino acids: CASSLSPQITGELFF. The chain is built from TRBV5-1 and TRBJ2-2, with D unclear. The ends were cut back, 1 base at V and 5 bases at J, with 12 bases in the middle. Germline CDR1 and CDR2: SGHRS and YFSETQ. The CDR3 runs to 15 residues.

The chain is built from TRBV2 and TRBJ2-5; the D gene could be TRBD1 or TRBD2 (6 bases each). The V and J ends lost 3 bases and 4 bases respectively, with 9 bases between them. This CDR3 region has 13 residues. The germline V gene encodes CDR1 SNHLY and CDR2 FYNNEI. In nucleotides, the CDR3 is TGTGCCAGCAGTGACCGGGGGCGAGAGACCCAGTACTTC. This encodes CASSDRGRETQYF.

The gene calls are TRBV29-1 and TRBJ1-2; 7 nucleotides agree with TRBD1. The CDR3 spans 12 residues. The V gene end was trimmed by 7 bases and the J gene end by 2 bases; junction bases not matched to a gene: 4. CDR1 SQVTM and CDR2 ANQGSEA come from the germline V gene. The CDR3 reads CSAGQRNYGYTF. CDR3 nucleotides: TGCAGCGCGGGACAGCGCAACTATGGCTACACCTTC.

The V gene is TRBV2, the J gene TRBJ2-1; a possible D gene is TRBD2 (6 bases). Per germline, CDR1 SNHLY and CDR2 FYNNEI. V was cut by 3 bases and J by 5 bases, with 14 bases left in between. The CDR3 has 15 amino acids. CDR3 sequence: CASSDWVRGNNEQFF. The CDR3, as DNA: TGTGCCAGCAGTGATTGGGTCCGGGGGAACAATGAGCAGTTCTTC.

This chain connects TRBV5-1 to TRBJ2-2; D unresolved. Per the germline V gene, CDR1 is SGHRS and CDR2 is YFSETQ. The CDR3 has 13 residues. V gave up 0 bases and J gave up 7 bases, with 7 bases separating them. CDR3 in amino acids: CASSLDVNGELFF. Here the CDR3 DNA reads TGCGCCAGCAGCTTGGATGTGAACGGGGAGCTGTTTTTT.

The rearrangement uses TRBV7-9 and TRBJ1-3; TRBD1 might be the D (5 bases). The V end lost 5 bases, the J end lost 0 bases, and 8 bases lay between the germline ends. This CDR3 is 14 amino acids long. Germline-derived CDR1 and CDR2 are SEHNR and FQNEAQ (reference sequence). Here the CDR3 reads CASSGGVSGNTIYF. Here the CDR3 DNA reads TGTGCCAGCAGCGGGGGGGTCTCTGGAAACACCATATATTTT. The full variable domain, rest sourced from reference TRBV7-9 and TRBJ1-3, is DTGVSQNPRHKITKRGQNVTFRCDPISEHNRLYWYRQTLGQGPEFLTYFQNEAQLEKSRLLSDRFSAERPKGSFSTLEIQRTEQGDSAMYLCASSGGVSGNTIYFGEGSWLTVV.

The chain's CDR3 is CASSPRQGVNNSPLHF. The CDR3 DNA sequence: TGTGCCAGCTCACCCCGACAGGGGGTTAATAATTCACCCCTCCACTTT. The gene calls are TRBV18 and TRBJ1-6, with 9 bases identical to TRBD1. The CDR3 length is 16 residues. Germline V lookup: CDR1 KGHSH, CDR2 LQKENI. Trimming removed 3 bases from V and 5 bases from J; junction bases left unmatched: 5.

The CDR3, as DNA: TGTGCCACAGGGACAGTACGTTACGAGCAGTACTTC. This translates into CATGTVRYEQYF. This chain connects TRBV27 to TRBJ2-7; TRBD1 agrees at 7 bases. J lost 4 bases, V lost 10 bases, and 7 bases had no gene match. This CDR3 comprises 12 residues. Germline CDR1 is MNHEY and CDR2 is SMNVEV (reference sequence).

V and J are TRBV11-2 and TRBJ2-3, with a weak D call TRBD2 (5 bases). V dropped 8 bases and J dropped 2 bases, with 17 bases sitting between them. Germline CDR1 is SGHAT and CDR2 is FQNNGV. The length of the CDR3 is 15 residues. CDR3 residues: CASGGPKGITDTQYF. CDR3 coding DNA: TGTGCCAGCGGAGGCCCCAAAGGGATCACAGATACGCAGTATTTT.

The rearrangement joins TRBV9 to TRBJ2-2; D might be TRBD1 (5 bases). The germline V gene encodes CDR1 SGDLS and CDR2 YYNGEE. The CDR3 contains 12 residues. Trimming took 6 bases from V and 4 from J, leaving 7 bases between them. The CDR3, as DNA: TGTGCCAGCACAGGGTTCACCGGGGAGCTGTTTTTT. Residues: CASTGFTGELFF.

This sequence joins TRBV5-1 and TRBJ2-1; 12 bases line up with TRBD1. The CDR3 extends over 16 amino acids. Germline V gene data show CDR1 as SGHRS and CDR2 as YFSETQ. V trimming: 3 bases; J trimming: 5 bases; junction bases outside the gene matches: 6. In DNA form, the CDR3 reads TGCGCCAGCAGCTCGGGACAGGGGGCCGGCAACAATGAGCAGTTCTTC. It codes for CASSSGQGAGNNEQFF.

CDR3 DNA sequence: TGTGCCAGCAGCCAGGGACAGGGGGAACCTGGAAACACCATATATTTT. This sequence encodes CASSQGQGEPGNTIYF. V gene TRBV5-6 combines with J gene TRBJ1-3; 11 nucleotides agree with TRBD1. This CDR3 spans 16 amino acids. The junction had 5 bases not matched to a gene; V was cut back by 4 bases and J by 2 bases. Germline CDR1 and CDR2: SGHDT and YYEEEE.

The chain recombines TRBV7-9 with TRBJ2-1; 12 bases fit TRBD2. The CDR3 spans 17 residues. J was trimmed by 7 bases and V by 1 base; bases with no gene match: 8. Germline CDR1 reads SEHNR; CDR2 reads FQNEAQ (reference sequence). The CDR3 nucleotides read TGTGCCAGCAGCTTAGTAGTTCTAGCGGGAGGGCGTAATGAGCAGTTCTTC. Translated: CASSLVVLAGGRNEQFF. The variable domain in full, completed from reference TRBV7-9 and TRBJ2-1, reads DTGVSQNPRHKITKRGQNVTFRCDPISEHNRLYWYRQTLGQGPEFLTYFQNEAQLEKSRLLSDRFSAERPKGSFSTLEIQRTEQGDSAMYLCASSLVVLAGGRNEQFFGPGTRLTVL.

The chain links TRBV18 to TRBJ1-5, with D possibly TRBD1 on 6 matching bases. Germline V gives CDR1 KGHSH, CDR2 LQKENI. The CDR3 extends over 15 amino acids. Trimming removed 3 bases from V and 6 bases from J, with 15 bases in between. The CDR3 bases are TGTGCCAGCTCACCGGGGCAGGGGCTGAGTCAGCCCCAGCATTTT. This encodes CASSPGQGLSQPQHF.

The rearrangement joins TRBV7-2 to TRBJ2-5, with 7 bases fitting TRBD2. CDR1 SGHTA and CDR2 FQGNSA come from the germline V gene. CDR3 length equals 12 residues. V lost 5 bases and J lost 6; bases outside the gene matches: 3. CDR3 sequence reads: CASSPAGKTQYF. In DNA form, the CDR3 reads TGTGCCAGCAGCCCAGCGGGGAAGACCCAGTACTTC.

This chain uses TRBV5-1 with TRBJ2-3; D possibly corresponds to TRBD1 (5 bases). The length of the CDR3 is 16 residues. V was pared by 3 bases and J by 0 bases, with 14 bases between. In germline, CDR1 is SGHRS, CDR2 YFSETQ. The CDR3 DNA reads TGCGCCAGCAGCTCGATGGCTAGACAGAGCACAGATACGCAGTATTTT. Protein: CASSSMARQSTDTQYF.